Listed here is a single T cell receptor (beta chain). This clone showed up just a few times. The clone's antigen remains unknown. One base away there is no much larger clone; base qualities are not given. The cohort comprised under 700 healthy bone marrow donors. Cohort members were all nominally healthy when sampled, although unrecorded immune exposures were likely present. The donor tested CMV seronegative and was one of the 352 seronegative cohort members. Each donor provided a peripheral blood sample, and peripheral blood mononuclear cells were used for TCR beta sequencing. Genomic DNA extraction from the blood cell samples was performed with the Qiagen DNeasy Blood Extraction Kit. This record belongs to a study of cytomegalovirus exposure and HLA in healthy donors (dated by TCRdb to about 2017). Background for the entire study: According to an earlier analysis of 587 of the donors, some 170 million T cells yielded 95 million to 140 million unique TCR beta sequences and more than 250 Gb of sequence data. Of the 398 genotyped donors, roughly 80% were placed in the genetic ancestry cluster associated with self-reported Caucasian donors. Donor age, sex, ethnicity and CMV serostatus were compiled together with the repertoire data. The T cell repertoires of 700 or so subjects were profiled by immunosequencing and related to cytomegalovirus serostatus. An earlier analysis of around 540 of the donors applied high-throughput TCR beta sequencing to assess whether each TCR beta V gene segment acted as functional or pseudogenic. In a later analysis, previously published TCR beta repertoires from about 640 donors were re-analyzed and high-resolution HLA genotyping was added so that TCR occurrence patterns could be studied. Among about 400 genotyped donors of the cohort, an average of about 220,000 unique TCR beta nucleotide sequences was sequenced per donor, of which about 20% were non-productive. HLA typing covered class I and class II loci at four-digit resolution. A later genetic analysis took genome-wide SNP genotypes for about 55% of the roughly 700 donors and used that subset as a discovery cohort. An early release covering roughly 640 HLA-typed donors comprised 250 to 350 gigabases of sequencing data and tens of millions of unique TCR sequences. Along with the roughly 670-subject first cohort, a separate validation cohort of around 110 different subjects was used. The number of typed donors differed by locus: about 620-640 for A, B, C, DRB1 and DQB1; some 540 for DQA1; approximately 610 for DPA1; and around 470 for DPB1. The study aimed to test whether signatures of past pathogen exposure could be identified by cataloging public T cell receptors. Every repertoire in the discovery cohort had been generated on one and the same sequencing platform. Four to six DR-DQ haplotypes were handled as single units for association and clustering, since linkage in the cohort was strong. The later analysis used no new phenotypic data to find candidate immune exposures, relying instead on TCR beta sequences and their occurrence across donors. The study combined high-throughput TCR immunosequencing, statistical association of individual TCRs with disease status, and machine learning to predict cytomegalovirus infection status. The study at large found these results: The authors suggested that the approach could potentially be extended to other disease states and immunological phenotypes. In both the original and validation cohorts, the classifier was reported to diagnose cytomegalovirus status with high specificity and sensitivity. In a later analysis, HLA-associated TCR beta chains were found to be more clonally expanded and to have lower generation probabilities than equally common non-associated chains. This cohort had only TCR beta chains sequenced, and the lack of alpha or paired-chain data limited which features could be detected. When HLA alleles, especially DR and DQ, strongly co-occurred, TCR associations were difficult to assign to individual alleles. The presence/absence analyses assumed that sequencing depth was roughly uniform across donors, and that assumption may not be true. Linkage disequilibrium might explain the correlated functional status among segregating V segments, but an unknown experimental factor could not be excluded. A total of 150 to 200 TCR beta chains were listed by the study as associated with cytomegalovirus. A further reported finding was that TCR beta sequences accurately predicted the HLA-A and HLA-B alleles for most subjects in the first cohort. The only immune exposure information available for the cohort was CMV serostatus. V-gene and J-gene trimming of TCR beta chains was associated with a missense DCLRE1C variant in a later genetic analysis, and the association was replicated in an independent cohort. Because HLA typing was missing for some donors at each locus, association tests included only the typed subset. A later analysis found that most CMV-associated TCR beta chains appeared HLA-restricted, with HLA associations seemingly driven largely by CMV exposure. In a later analysis, several top co-occurrence clusters were reported to appear linked to parvovirus B19, influenza, CMV and Epstein-Barr virus. At a false discovery rate of 0.05, a later analysis linked some 17,000 TCR beta sequences to specific HLA alleles. Across donors, most TCR sequences were observed very rarely, whereas some public TCRs were present in many individuals. The earlier analysis of 587 of the donors excluded over 15 rarely observed V segments, including chromosome 9 orphons, because counts were too low. The sequencing pipeline was judged likely to have produced a cluster of highly shared sequence variants as a technical artifact. A few of the identified cytomegalovirus-associated TCR beta chains were confirmed in vitro to be specific for cytomegalovirus antigens. Broadly in line with IMGT annotations, most TCR beta V segments showed up in productive rearrangements about 87% or about 30% of the time in an earlier analysis of about 500 of the donors. According to a later analysis, TCR association rates differed among HLA loci, with DRB1 alleles showing the most associated TCRs and HLA-C alleles showing the fewest. Because the 87-base-pair reads could not distinguish some IMGT-functional V segments, including TRBV6-2 and TRBV6-3, those segments were excluded. According to a later genetic analysis, donors in an Asian-associated ancestry cluster had fewer N-insertions in productive TCRs than the approximately 630-donor mean.

Receptors were amplified or captured by the immunoSEQ multiplex PCR assay. For the multiplex PCR, a mixture combining 60 forward primers for TCR Vbeta segments and 13 reverse primers for TCR Jbeta segments was used. Amplification of the CDR3 region of rearranged TCR beta genes was performed with a multiplex PCR assay on genomic DNA. On the Illumina HiSeq System, the amplified TCR beta libraries were sequenced as 87-base-pair reads. Turning to the authors' computational methods: A later analysis tallied approximately 87 million unique TCR beta chains across the 600 to 700 repertoires, and roughly 11 million of those chains were shared by two or more donors. Raw reads were error-corrected and collapsed into unique sequences by a nearest-neighbor algorithm in which closely related sequences were merged to remove PCR and sequencing errors. CDR3 sequences were aligned to IMGT reference sequences to assign V, D and J gene segments. For a sequence to be retained, at least a six-nucleotide match to both a V gene segment and a J gene segment was required. Rearrangements were classified as productive when the CDR3 lacked stop codons and remained in frame with V and J, and all other rearrangements were classified as non-productive. Following IMGT convention, CDR3 was defined as the stretch from the second conserved V-encoded cysteine up to the conserved J-encoded phenylalanine. The earlier analysis of a few hundred of the donors excluded sequences that lacked an unambiguous match to a single V gene segment. An earlier analysis of 587 of the donors called V segments functional above 56.7% productive rearrangements and segregating when the between-donor standard deviation exceeded 5%. A statistical classification framework was built for diagnosing cytomegalovirus status from the catalog of TCR beta chain sequences. V and J gene assignment, in a later analysis, came from comparing TCR nucleotide sequences with IMGT/GENE-DB human TR gene sequences. Using the TCRdist pipeline, a later analysis assigned CDR3 sequences along with most-parsimonious VDJ recombination scenarios. In a later analysis, each TCR beta chain was defined by its CDR3 amino acid sequence together with its V-gene family, and reads without a unique V-gene family were excluded. A later analysis removed 500 to 600 highly shared, low-generation-probability nucleotide sequences to deal with suspected cross-contamination and a sequencing artifact. A later analysis calculated a clonal expansion index for each public chain from normalized within-repertoire ranks of inferred template counts. A later analysis computed generation probabilities with a VDJ recombination model fitted to out-of-frame rearrangements, and checked the results against IGoR. In a later analysis, hypergeometric tests were used to score TCR-TCR, TCR-HLA and TCR-CMV co-occurrence, with a repertoire-size bias correction applied to TCR pairs. A later analysis estimated false discovery rates by permuting HLA or CMV assignments 20 times. In a later analysis, co-occurring TCRs were grouped using DBSCAN, with TCRdist sequence similarity added in when clustering inside HLA-allele-positive subsets. Co-occurrence clustering excluded repertoires with fewer than 30,000 or more than 120,000 public chains, plus five with anomalous nucleotide sharing. TCRdb mirrors the immuneACCESS table, restricted to in-frame sequences. Some clones are absent from its copies; in checked studies, under half trace to an unresolved V gene, and the reason for the others is unknown. From that table come the V and J calls and clone size; the DNA was used to work out D and trimming. In this sample the table shows more than 90,000 clones, approximately 80% of which occur a single time. The top ten clones comprise more than 0.6% of the sample.

CDR1 and CDR2, looked up from the germline V gene, are KGHSH and LQKENI. Unmatched junction bases come to 6, with V trimmed by 6 bases and J by 4 bases. From cysteine to phenylalanine, the CDR3 is 14 amino acids long. Left in the record is the CDR3 DNA by itself, 42 bases read in frame from the first base. This TCR derives from a woman between 55 and 75 years old in good health and CMV-seronegative. The sequenced material came from PBMCs. The chain employs TRBV18 and TRBJ1-1; 9 nucleotides in the junction match TRBD1. The CDR3 loop reads CASSPGTGSTEAFF. The base sequence is TGTGCCAGCTCTCCCGGGACAGGGAGCACTGAAGCTTTCTTT.